This T cell receptor beta chain was observed in a study of identifying expanded T cells in peripheral blood (dated by TCRdb to 2018 to 2020). In terms of the full investigation: Technical replicates were generated by sequencing separate aliquots of the same genomic DNA pool, with four replicates compared pairwise.

No immune events, such as infections, were documented for the healthy donors during the collection period. To calibrate time-dependent variance in a beta-binomial model of T-cell clone differential abundance, blood repertoires from healthy donors were used as a training cohort. The training cohort was composed of some ten healthy donors, 3 female and 7 male. On average the donors were around 45 years old, and their ages spanned roughly 25 to 70 years. Whole blood from each healthy donor was obtained from a commercial supplier and was collected at three time points 2 to 3 weeks apart. For immunosequencing, genomic DNA was extracted from whole blood that had not been sorted. TCRbeta CDR3 regions were profiled by bias-controlled multiplex PCR amplification of genomic DNA with the immunoSEQ Assay. For the original study's pipeline: To quantify the absolute abundance of each unique TCRbeta CDR3 region, the sequences were collapsed and filtered. Differential abundance was tested with a binomial (Fisher-equivalent) model and with a beta-binomial model adding time-dependent variance fitted from healthy donors. Any clone with fewer than 5 combined templates was excluded, and a clone was called differentially abundant if its Benjamini-Hochberg FDR was below 0.01. Beta-binomial variance was modeled as a function of total template count across the two samples using the form v = (b*log(k)+a)^2. Imported from immuneACCESS, the table was reduced by TCRdb to in-frame sequences with V and J called. These copies leave out some clones; in studies compared against another copy, an unresolved V gene accounts for under half, and the cause of the remainder is not known. The V and J calls and clone size come from that table; D and trimming were worked out from the DNA. This sample holds roughly 78,000 clones; 85% to 90% were observed only once. In total, the top ten clones hold more than 2.5% of the sample.

CDR1 LNHDA and CDR2 SQIVND are derived from the germline V gene (reference sequence). The CDR3 numbers 14 residues from cysteine through phenylalanine. Solely the CDR3 DNA is kept, with 42 bases framed from the first base. Deletion took 4 bases off V and 9 bases off J, with a span of 16 bases between the germline ends. Concerning this clone itself: Its antigen remains unidentified. Per-nucleotide qualities are absent, and no much larger clonotype sits a single base away.

Broad study findings and their caveats: The beta-binomial model significantly reduced the number of clones called differentially abundant and the false-positive rate across all healthy-donor time intervals. In all healthy donors, the variance in clone template counts between samples taken around 14 days apart rose significantly as total template count increased. The authors expected that biological variance in healthy repertoires might rise further over much longer intervals, such as months to years. About 1.3 differentially abundant clones were flagged by the binomial model between technical replicates, whereas about 15 and 18 were flagged over approximately two weeks and four weeks, respectively.

This TCR came from a person aged 18 to 75 in good health. Sequencing used blood. The chain is encoded by TRBV19 joined to TRBJ1-5; the D gene is not confidently resolved. The base sequence is TGTGCCAGTAGTAGACCCCAGTCAGGATGGCCCCAGCATTTT. Its translation is CASSRPQSGWPQHF.